This T cell receptor beta chain comes out of a study of vaccination effects on CD4 cells after COVID-19. Prior to sequencing, the ViraFEST assay stimulated PBMC with viral peptide pools, which expanded the antigen-specific CD4+ T cells. CD4+ T cell isolation took place after 10 days of culture. The person's infection with SARS-CoV-2, confirmed by PCR, took place between March and December 2020. As their vaccination, participants received two doses of either BNT162b2 or mRNA-1273. On both days 3 and 7, half of the culture medium was replaced with IL-2 medium. Measured with immunoSEQ multiplex PCR; TCRdb has only the in-frame clones, and not every one. The repertoire holds about 18,000 clones, approximately 82% seen once, with 15% to 20% in the top ten. This CDR3 is built from 12 residues. Worth noting for this clone: Its antigen remains unidentified. Mismatch with germline at one junction end may stem from a read error.

Source: CD4+ T cells from PBMCs cultured with SARS-CoV-2 spike peptides, taken after COVID-19 vaccination. The sequence derives from a human donor who had a prior SARS-CoV-2 infection. This chain links TRBV6-7 with TRBJ2-1; 7 bases line up with TRBD1. TRBV6-7 is known as an ORF, though its function is uncertain. The CDR3 loop is CGAGTAYNEQFF. DNA for the CDR3: TGCGGCGCCGGGACAGCCTACAATGAGCAGTTCTTC.